Reported below is one T cell receptor beta chain. No antigen is known for it. The source of the sample is a study of T cell repertoires in cytomegalovirus infection. Study information: The authors used CMV epitopes that were HLA-C-restricted (recently identified) and HLA-B-restricted (well studied). Broader study findings: The study identified carriers of CMV plus the relevant HLA from cumulative public TCR beta family frequency.

TCRdb re-called the reads through MiXCR, storing one row per CDR3 protein. This sample yields 900,000 to 950,000 distinct CDR3 sequences, of which less than 35% are seen a single time; over 13% belongs to the top ten. The sample here was cultured CD8+ T cells from PBMCs, taken from culture after CMV antigen stimulation. The TCR comes from a human donor in good health (CMV status not recorded). Some clones in this sample may be carry-over from other donors' samples.

The CDR3 nucleotides are TGTGCCAGCAGTACCGGGGGGGACTCCTACAATGAGCAGTTCTTC. It yields the protein CASSTGGDSYNEQFF. The J gene is TRBJ2-1, the V gene TRBV6-4, with 8 bases fitting TRBD2. V lost 5 bases, J lost 0 bases, and 3 bases stayed unmatched. CDR1 and CDR2 from the germline V gene are MRHNA and SNTAGT. CDR3 length equals 15 residues.